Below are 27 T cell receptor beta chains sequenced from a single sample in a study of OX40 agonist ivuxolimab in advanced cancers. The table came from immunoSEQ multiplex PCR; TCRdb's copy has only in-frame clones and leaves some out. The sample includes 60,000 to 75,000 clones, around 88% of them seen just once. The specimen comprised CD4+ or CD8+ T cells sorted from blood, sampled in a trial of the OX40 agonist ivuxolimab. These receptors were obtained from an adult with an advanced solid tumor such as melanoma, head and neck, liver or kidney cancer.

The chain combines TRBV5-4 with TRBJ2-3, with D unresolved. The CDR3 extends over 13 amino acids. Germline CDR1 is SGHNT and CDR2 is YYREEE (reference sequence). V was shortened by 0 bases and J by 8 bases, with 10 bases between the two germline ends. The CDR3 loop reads CASSLELAPTQYF. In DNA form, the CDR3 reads TGTGCCAGCAGCTTGGAACTGGCGCCTACGCAGTATTTT. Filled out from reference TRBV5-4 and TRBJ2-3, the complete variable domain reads ETGVTQSPTHLIKTRGQQVTLRCSSQSGHNTVSWYQQALGQGPQFIFQYYREEENGRGNFPPRFSGLQFPNYSSELNVNALELDDSALYLCASSLELAPTQYFGPGTRLTVL.

The CDR3 DNA is TGTGCCAGCAGCTTAGTTACAGGCCAAGGACCCCTCCACTTT. Its translation: CASSLVTGQGPLHF. The V call is TRBV11-2, the J call TRBJ1-6, with D perhaps TRBD1 (5 bases). The CDR3 loop spans 14 amino acids. V lost 1 base, J lost 12 bases, and 13 bases lay in between. From germline, CDR1 is SGHAT and CDR2 FQNNGV.

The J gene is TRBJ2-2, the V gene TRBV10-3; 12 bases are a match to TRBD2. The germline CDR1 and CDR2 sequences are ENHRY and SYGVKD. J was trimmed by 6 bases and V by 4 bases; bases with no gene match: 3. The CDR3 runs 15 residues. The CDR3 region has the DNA TGTGCCATCAGTGCTAGCGGGAGGGCCGCCGGGGAGCTGTTTTTT. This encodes CAISASGRAAGELFF.

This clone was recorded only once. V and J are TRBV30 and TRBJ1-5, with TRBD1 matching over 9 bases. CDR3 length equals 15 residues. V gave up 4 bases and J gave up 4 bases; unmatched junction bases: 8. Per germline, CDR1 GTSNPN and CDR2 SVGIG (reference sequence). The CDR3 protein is CAWKAGTGTNQPQHF. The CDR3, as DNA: TGTGCCTGGAAGGCCGGGACAGGGACTAATCAGCCCCAGCATTTT.

The CDR3: CAISGGTGGDTGELFF. DNA of the CDR3: TGTGCCATCTCCGGCGGGACAGGGGGTGACACCGGGGAGCTGTTTTTT. The chain is built from TRBV10-3 and TRBJ2-2, with 11 bases that match TRBD1. The germline gives CDR1 ENHRY, CDR2 SYGVKD. With V trimmed by 8 bases and J by 3 bases, 8 bases remained unmatched. The CDR3 runs 16 residues.

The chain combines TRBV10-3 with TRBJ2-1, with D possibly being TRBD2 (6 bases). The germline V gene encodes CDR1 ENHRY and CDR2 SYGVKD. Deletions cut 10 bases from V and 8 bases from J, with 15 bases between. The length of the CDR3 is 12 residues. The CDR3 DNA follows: TGTGCCACGTCGAGCCGGGAGCATGAGCAGTTCTTC. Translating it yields CATSSREHEQFF.

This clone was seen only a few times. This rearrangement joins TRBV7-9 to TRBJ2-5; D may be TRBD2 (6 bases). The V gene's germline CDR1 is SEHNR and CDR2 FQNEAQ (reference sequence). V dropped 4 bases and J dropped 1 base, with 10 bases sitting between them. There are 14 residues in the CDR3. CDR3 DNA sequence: TGTGCCAGCAGCTCACGGACTACCCAAGAGACCCAGTACTTC. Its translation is CASSSRTTQETQYF.

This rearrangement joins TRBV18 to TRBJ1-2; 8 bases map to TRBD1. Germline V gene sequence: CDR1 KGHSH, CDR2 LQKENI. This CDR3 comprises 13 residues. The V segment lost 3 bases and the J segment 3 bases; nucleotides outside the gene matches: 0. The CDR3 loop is CASSPGQDYGYTF. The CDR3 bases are TGTGCCAGCTCACCGGGACAGGACTATGGCTACACCTTC.

The chain's CDR3 is CAWSSGGGADTQYF. DNA for the CDR3: TGTGCCTGGAGTTCCGGCGGGGGGGCTGATACGCAGTATTTT. V is TRBV30 and J is TRBJ2-3; 9 bases agree with TRBD2. V was pared by 2 bases and J by 6 bases, with 6 bases of the junction left unmatched. CDR1 and CDR2 (germline): GTSNPN, SVGIG (reference sequence). The CDR3 length is 14 residues.

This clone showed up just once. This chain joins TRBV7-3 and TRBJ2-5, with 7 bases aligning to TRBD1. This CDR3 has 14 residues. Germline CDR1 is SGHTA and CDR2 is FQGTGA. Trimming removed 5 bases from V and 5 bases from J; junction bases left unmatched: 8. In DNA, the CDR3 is TGTGCCAGCAGCAAAAACAGGGGCAGGGAGACCCAGTACTTC. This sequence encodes CASSKNRGRETQYF.

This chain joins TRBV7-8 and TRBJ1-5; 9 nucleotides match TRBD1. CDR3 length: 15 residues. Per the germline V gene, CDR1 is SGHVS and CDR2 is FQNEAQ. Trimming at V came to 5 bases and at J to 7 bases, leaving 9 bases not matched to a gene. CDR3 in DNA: TGTGCCAGCAGCGCGAGGGGACAGGGAGGACAGCCCCAGCATTTT. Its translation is CASSARGQGGQPQHF.

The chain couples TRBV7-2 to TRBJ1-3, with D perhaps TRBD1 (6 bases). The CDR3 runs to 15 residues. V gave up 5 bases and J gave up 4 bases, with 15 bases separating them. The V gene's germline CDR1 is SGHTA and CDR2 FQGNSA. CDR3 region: CASSVRGGDGNTIYF. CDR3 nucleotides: TGTGCCAGCAGCGTAAGGGGGGGGGACGGAAACACCATATATTTT.

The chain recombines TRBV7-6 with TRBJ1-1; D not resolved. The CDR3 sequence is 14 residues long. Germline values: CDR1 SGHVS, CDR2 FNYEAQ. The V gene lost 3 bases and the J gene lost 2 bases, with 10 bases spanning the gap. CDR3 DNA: TGTGCCAGCAGCTTTCCCCTAGGAAACACTGAAGCTTTCTTT. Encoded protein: CASSFPLGNTEAFF.

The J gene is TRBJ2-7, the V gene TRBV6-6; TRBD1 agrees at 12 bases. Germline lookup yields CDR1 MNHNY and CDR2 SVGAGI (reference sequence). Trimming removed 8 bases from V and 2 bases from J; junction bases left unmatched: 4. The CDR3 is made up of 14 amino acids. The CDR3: CASGDRGPTYEQYF. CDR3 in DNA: TGTGCCAGCGGGGACAGGGGGCCCACCTACGAGCAGTACTTC.

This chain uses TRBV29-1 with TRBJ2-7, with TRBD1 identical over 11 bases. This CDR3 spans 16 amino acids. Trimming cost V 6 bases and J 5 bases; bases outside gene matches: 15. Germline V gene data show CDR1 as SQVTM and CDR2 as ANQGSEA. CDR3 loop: CSVVMIRTGGVNEQYF. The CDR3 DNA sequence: TGCAGCGTGGTCATGATTCGGACAGGGGGCGTAAACGAGCAGTACTTC.

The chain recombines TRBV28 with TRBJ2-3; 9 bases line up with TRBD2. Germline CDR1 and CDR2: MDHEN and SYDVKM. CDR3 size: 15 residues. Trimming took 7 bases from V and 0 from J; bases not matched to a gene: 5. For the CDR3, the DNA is TGTGCCAGCACGGGCGGGAGGGCGAGCACAGATACGCAGTATTTT. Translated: CASTGGRASTDTQYF.

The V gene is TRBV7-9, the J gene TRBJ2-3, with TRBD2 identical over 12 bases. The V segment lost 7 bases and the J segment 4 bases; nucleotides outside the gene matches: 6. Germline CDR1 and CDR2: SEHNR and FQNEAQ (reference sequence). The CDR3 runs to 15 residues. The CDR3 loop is CASTTTSGSSDTQYF. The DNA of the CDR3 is TGTGCCAGCACTACGACTAGCGGGAGTTCAGATACGCAGTATTTT. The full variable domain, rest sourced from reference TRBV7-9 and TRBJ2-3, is DTGVSQNPRHKITKRGQNVTFRCDPISEHNRLYWYRQTLGQGPEFLTYFQNEAQLEKSRLLSDRFSAERPKGSFSTLEIQRTEQGDSAMYLCASTTTSGSSDTQYFGPGTRLTVL.

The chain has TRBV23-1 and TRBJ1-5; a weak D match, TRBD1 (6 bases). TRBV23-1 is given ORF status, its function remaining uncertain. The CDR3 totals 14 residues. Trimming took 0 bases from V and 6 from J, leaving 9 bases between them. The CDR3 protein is CASSQSRGFQPQHF. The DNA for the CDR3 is TGCGCCAGCAGTCAATCCAGGGGCTTTCAGCCCCAGCATTTT.

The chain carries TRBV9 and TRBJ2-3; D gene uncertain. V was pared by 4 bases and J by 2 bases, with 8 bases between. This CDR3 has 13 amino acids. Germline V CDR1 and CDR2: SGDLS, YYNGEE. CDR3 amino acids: CASSFGHTDTQYF. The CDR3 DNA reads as TGTGCCAGCAGCTTCGGGCACACAGATACGCAGTATTTT.

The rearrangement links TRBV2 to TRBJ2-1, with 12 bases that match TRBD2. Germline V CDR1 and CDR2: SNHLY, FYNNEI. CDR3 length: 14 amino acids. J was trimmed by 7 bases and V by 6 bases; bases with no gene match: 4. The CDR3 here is CASRGLAGSNEQFF. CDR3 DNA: TGTGCCAGCAGAGGACTAGCGGGATCGAATGAGCAGTTCTTC.

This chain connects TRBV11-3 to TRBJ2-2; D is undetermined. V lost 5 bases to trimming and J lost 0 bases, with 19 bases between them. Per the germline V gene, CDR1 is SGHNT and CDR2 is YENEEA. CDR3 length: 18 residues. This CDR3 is CASSAEPLTGSNTGELFF. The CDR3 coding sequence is TGTGCCAGCAGCGCCGAACCCCTGACGGGTTCGAACACCGGGGAGCTGTTTTTT.

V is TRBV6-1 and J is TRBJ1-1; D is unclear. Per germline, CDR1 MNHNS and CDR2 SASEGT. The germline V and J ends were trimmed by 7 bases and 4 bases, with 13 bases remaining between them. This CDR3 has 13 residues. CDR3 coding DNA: TGTGCCAGCACGCTGACTCTGGGCACTGAAGCTTTCTTT. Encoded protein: CASTLTLGTEAFF.

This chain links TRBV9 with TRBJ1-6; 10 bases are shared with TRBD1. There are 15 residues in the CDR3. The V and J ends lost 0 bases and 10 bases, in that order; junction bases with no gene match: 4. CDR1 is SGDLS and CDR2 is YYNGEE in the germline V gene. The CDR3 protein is CASSVGGTGVSPLHF. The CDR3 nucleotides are TGTGCCAGCAGCGTAGGTGGGACAGGGGTCTCACCCCTCCACTTT.

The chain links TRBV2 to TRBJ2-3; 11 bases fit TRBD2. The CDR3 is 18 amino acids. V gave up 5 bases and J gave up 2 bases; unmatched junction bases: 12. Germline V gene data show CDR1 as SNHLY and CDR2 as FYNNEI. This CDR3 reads CASSRTQIAGGYTDTQYF. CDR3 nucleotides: TGTGCCAGCAGTAGAACTCAAATAGCGGGGGGGTACACAGATACGCAGTATTTT.

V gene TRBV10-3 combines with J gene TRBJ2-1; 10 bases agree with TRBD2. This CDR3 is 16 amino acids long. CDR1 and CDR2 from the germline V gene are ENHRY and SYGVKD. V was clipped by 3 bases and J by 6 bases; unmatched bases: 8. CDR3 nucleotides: TGTGCCATCAGTGACCCAGCGGGAGGGATACCCAATGAGCAGTTCTTC. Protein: CAISDPAGGIPNEQFF.

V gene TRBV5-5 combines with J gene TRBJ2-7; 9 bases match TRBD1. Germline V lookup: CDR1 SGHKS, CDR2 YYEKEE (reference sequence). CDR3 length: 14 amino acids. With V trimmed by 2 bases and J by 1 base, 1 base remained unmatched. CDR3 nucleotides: TGTGCCAGCAGCTTTGGGACAGGGTCCTACGAGCAGTACTTC. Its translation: CASSFGTGSYEQYF.

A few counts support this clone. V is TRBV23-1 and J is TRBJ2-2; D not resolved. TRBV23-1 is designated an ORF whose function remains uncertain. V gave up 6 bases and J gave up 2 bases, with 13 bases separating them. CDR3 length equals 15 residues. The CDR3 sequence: CASSIEGGNTGELFF. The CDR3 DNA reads TGCGCCAGCAGCATAGAAGGTGGAAACACCGGGGAGCTGTTTTTT.